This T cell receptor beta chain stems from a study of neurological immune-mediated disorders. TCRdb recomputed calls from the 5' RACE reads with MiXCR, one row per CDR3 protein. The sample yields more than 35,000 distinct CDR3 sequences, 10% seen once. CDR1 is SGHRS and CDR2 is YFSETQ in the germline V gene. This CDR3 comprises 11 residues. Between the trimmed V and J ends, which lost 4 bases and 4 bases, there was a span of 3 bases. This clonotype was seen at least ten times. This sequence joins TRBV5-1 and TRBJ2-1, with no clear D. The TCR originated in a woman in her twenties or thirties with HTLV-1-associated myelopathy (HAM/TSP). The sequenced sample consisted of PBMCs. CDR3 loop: CASSLYNEQFF. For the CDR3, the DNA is TGCGCCAGCAGCCTTTACAATGAGCAGTTCTTC.